This T cell receptor beta chain was captured by sequencing in a study of shared clonotypes between healthy human individuals. Points from the study as a whole: The small donor group covered limited genetic and exposure diversity. Clonotype sharing among donors likely depends on sequencing depth.

V was pared by 5 bases and J by 0 bases, with 13 bases between. CDR1 MNHNS and CDR2 SASEGT come from the germline V gene. This CDR3 comprises 15 residues. Study processing details: ImmunoSEQ only sent back junction sequences with no quality scores, so filtering was done differently. Profiled with immunoSEQ multiplex PCR; TCRdb holds only in-frame clones, not every one. That table furnishes V, J and clone size, whereas the DNA furnished D and trimming. Altogether some 470,000 clones are present, 76% being singletons, with the ten largest covering 10% to 15%. This clone was seen only a few times. Its antigen is unknown.

The sequence was obtained from a woman aged 40 to 50 in good health. Some clones in this sample may be carry-over from other donors' samples. This sequence joins TRBV6-1 and TRBJ1-1; TRBD1 might be the D (5 bases). The sample consisted of PBMCs. The chain's CDR3 is CASSPPGRLNTEAFF. CDR3 coding DNA: TGTGCCAGCAGTCCCCCGGGACGTCTGAACACTGAAGCTTTCTTT.